Each of the 28 T cell receptor beta chains below was sequenced from the same sample in a study of blood T cells in healthy people across ages. Primers used in a second PCR of about 7 to 12 cycles were a sample-barcoded 5' primer and a J-beta primer mix. TCRdb called the 5' RACE reads again in MiXCR, with one record for every CDR3 protein. The sample has about 1.4 million distinct CDR3 sequences; approximately 59% are singletons. The sample comprised blood. Receptors were obtained from a young man in good health.

This chain links TRBV20-1 with TRBJ2-5; TRBD1 might be the D (6 bases). Germline V gene data show CDR1 as DFQATT and CDR2 as SNEGSKA (reference sequence). The CDR3 covers 12 residues. V lost 2 bases and J 11 bases, leaving 15 bases between the germline ends. The CDR3 nucleotides read TGCAGTGCTAGAAAAGGGGGACATGAGCAGTACTTC. This encodes CSARKGGHEQYF.

This clonotype was recorded only once. This chain connects TRBV11-1 to TRBJ1-2; no reliable D call. Germline V gives CDR1 SGHAT, CDR2 FQDESV (reference sequence). The CDR3 has 11 amino acids. The germline V and J ends were trimmed by 1 base and 6 bases, with 3 bases remaining between them. CDR3 bases: TGTGCCAGCAGCTTAGACGATGGCTACACCTTC. Encoded protein: CASSLDDGYTF.

This chain connects TRBV6-5 to TRBJ1-4, with a possible D match to TRBD1 (5 bases). The CDR3 consists of 15 residues. The germline V and J ends were trimmed by 6 bases and 2 bases, with 13 bases remaining between them. Germline values: CDR1 MNHEY, CDR2 SVGAGI. DNA of the CDR3: TGTGCCAGCAGCCGCCCGGGGACGACTAATGAAAAACTGTTTTTT. This sequence encodes CASSRPGTTNEKLFF.

This clonotype was counted between two and nine times. The chain couples TRBV27 to TRBJ2-1; 11 bases agree with TRBD2. CDR1 and CDR2 (germline): MNHEY, SMNVEV (reference sequence). The CDR3 runs 15 residues. V lost 6 bases, J lost 4 bases, and 5 bases stayed unmatched. This CDR3 reads CASRTTSGGYNEQFF. CDR3 sequence (DNA): TGTGCCAGCAGAACTACTAGCGGGGGTTACAATGAGCAGTTCTTC.

V usage is TRBV4-1 and J usage is TRBJ2-3; D gene ambiguous. Trimming removed 4 bases at V and 0 bases at J, with 11 bases between. The CDR3 is 15 residues long. The V gene's germline CDR1 is MGHRA and CDR2 YSYEKL. The CDR3 DNA reads as TGCGCCAGCAGCCCCCCGTTAGCTAGCACAGATACGCAGTATTTT. Its protein is CASSPPLASTDTQYF.

This clonotype was seen a handful of times. The chain has TRBV29-1 and TRBJ2-7; TRBD2 aligns across 14 bases. Germline V CDR1 and CDR2: SQVTM, ANQGSEA. Germline trimming cut 0 bases from V and 4 bases from J; bases unmatched to any gene: 8. CDR3 length: 17 amino acids. CDR3 region: CSVEDPGTSGSGYEQYF. In nucleotides, the CDR3 is TGCAGCGTTGAAGATCCGGGGACTAGCGGGAGTGGATACGAGCAGTACTTC.

The V gene is TRBV29-1, the J gene TRBJ2-1; no clear D gene. The J call may be mistaken, given a closer DNA end match to TRBJ2-7. The CDR3 contains 14 residues. The germline CDR1 and CDR2 sequences are SQVTM and ANQGSEA. CDR3 sequence reads: CSVVEQSSYNEQYF. The CDR3 DNA reads as TGCAGCGTTGTGGAGCAGAGCTCCTACAATGAGCAGTACTTC.

This clonotype occurred once. The chain combines TRBV29-1 with TRBJ1-2; a possible D gene is TRBD1 (6 bases). CDR1 is SQVTM, CDR2 ANQGSEA, per germline. V lost 6 bases and J lost 7, with 18 bases in between. This CDR3 region has 13 residues. For the CDR3, the DNA is TGCAGCGTCGCCGGACGACAGGCCCCTGGCTACACCTTC. Its protein is CSVAGRQAPGYTF. Full variable domain (rest looked up from reference TRBV29-1 and TRBJ1-2): SAVISQKPSRDICQRGTSLTIQCQVDSQVTMMFWYRQQPGQSLTLIATANQGSEATYESGFVIDKFPISRPNLTFSTLTVSNMSPEDSSIYLCSVAGRQAPGYTFGSGTRLTVV.

The J gene is TRBJ2-7, the V gene TRBV7-9; 7 positions match TRBD2. The V gene end was trimmed by 1 base and the J gene end by 3 bases; junction bases not matched to a gene: 9. Germline V gene lookup returns CDR1 SEHNR and CDR2 FQNEAQ (reference sequence). The CDR3 runs to 16 residues. CDR3 in amino acids: CASSLDRTSGDYEQYF. The CDR3 coding sequence is TGTGCCAGCAGCTTAGACCGGACGAGCGGGGACTACGAGCAGTACTTC.

The chain combines TRBV5-1 with TRBJ2-7; 9 bases match TRBD2. The CDR3 is made up of 15 amino acids. V gave up 0 bases and J gave up 3 bases; unmatched junction bases: 4. The V gene's germline CDR1 is SGHRS and CDR2 YFSETQ. DNA of the CDR3: TGCGCCAGCAGCTTGGGCGTAGCGGGAGACTACGAGCAGTACTTC. Protein: CASSLGVAGDYEQYF.

The chain joins TRBV3-1 to TRBJ2-5; D gene ambiguous. The CDR3 is made up of 12 amino acids. V was pared by 3 bases and J by 3 bases, with 5 bases between. Germline V gene lookup returns CDR1 LGHDT and CDR2 YNNKEL (reference sequence). CDR3 region: CASSHQEETQYF. CDR3 coding DNA: TGTGCCAGCAGCCACCAAGAAGAGACCCAGTACTTC.

The genes are TRBV7-9 and TRBJ2-3; 9 positions match TRBD2. Trimming at V came to 5 bases and at J to 2 bases, leaving 8 bases not matched to a gene. The CDR3 runs 16 residues. Germline V gives CDR1 SEHNR, CDR2 FQNEAQ (reference sequence). This CDR3 reads CASSTSTSGFTDTQYF. Here the CDR3 DNA reads TGTGCCAGCAGCACCTCGACTAGCGGATTCACAGATACGCAGTATTTT.

This clonotype was recorded a few times. The genes are TRBV6-1 and TRBJ2-1, with 14 positions matching TRBD2. V trimming: 8 bases; J trimming: 0 bases; junction bases outside the gene matches: 6. Per germline, CDR1 MNHNS and CDR2 SASEGT. CDR3 length: 17 amino acids. CDR3 bases: TGTGCCAGCGGCAAGACTAGCGGGAGGGCCTCCTACAATGAGCAGTTCTTC. Its protein is CASGKTSGRASYNEQFF.

This clonotype was observed a few times. The chain links TRBV20-1 to TRBJ2-1; 8 bases agree with TRBD2. Germline values: CDR1 DFQATT, CDR2 SNEGSKA (reference sequence). This CDR3 contains 13 residues. V gave up 3 bases and J gave up 2 bases; unmatched junction bases: 0. The chain's CDR3 is CSARTSAYNEQFF. Written as DNA, the CDR3 is TGCAGTGCTAGGACTAGCGCCTACAATGAGCAGTTCTTC.

The V and J genes are TRBV6-1 and TRBJ1-2, with D possibly TRBD1 on 5 matching bases. The CDR3 extends over 17 amino acids. CDR1 is MNHNS, CDR2 SASEGT, per germline. Trimming removed 2 bases at V and 8 bases at J, with 24 bases between. CDR3 amino acids: CASSEFTGTGRAQGYTF. The CDR3 DNA is TGTGCCAGCAGTGAATTTACCGGAACAGGCCGGGCCCAAGGCTACACCTTC.

This chain links TRBV6-2 or TRBV6-3 with TRBJ1-2; 9 positions match TRBD1. CDR1 is MNHEY, CDR2 SVGEGT, per germline. The CDR3 contains 15 residues. The V segment lost 4 bases and the J segment 8 bases; nucleotides outside the gene matches: 11. In DNA form, the CDR3 reads TGTGCCAGCAGTTCCTACCGGGACAGGGTGGGAGGCTACACCTTC. Protein sequence: CASSSYRDRVGGYTF.

For the CDR3, the DNA is TGTGCCAGCAGCTTGGTGGGTCAAAACAATGAGCAGTTCTTC. This translates into CASSLVGQNNEQFF. The rearrangement links TRBV7-8 to TRBJ2-1, with D unclear. The germline V and J ends were trimmed by 3 bases and 5 bases, with 11 bases remaining between them. The germline gives CDR1 SGHVS, CDR2 FQNEAQ. CDR3 size: 14 residues.

Only a few counts were recorded for this clonotype. The V call is TRBV29-1, the J call TRBJ2-1; no clear D gene. The V gene's germline CDR1 is SQVTM and CDR2 ANQGSEA. This CDR3 has 11 amino acids. The V and J ends lost 3 bases and 7 bases respectively, with 7 bases between them. As DNA, the CDR3 is TGCAGCGTTGATCTGCGGAATGAGCAGTTCTTC. Translating gives CSVDLRNEQFF.

This clonotype was recorded once. The V call is TRBV7-9, the J call TRBJ2-7; D call uncertain. There are 13 residues in the CDR3. Trimming removed 1 base at V and 6 bases at J, with 10 bases between. The germline gives CDR1 SEHNR, CDR2 FQNEAQ (reference sequence). The CDR3 bases are TGTGCCAGCAGCTTAGTCGGGCATCGCGAGCAGTACTTC. Translated, it gives CASSLVGHREQYF.

J is TRBJ1-1 and V is TRBV6-1; 7 bases agree with TRBD1. The CDR3 consists of 14 residues. Germline values: CDR1 MNHNS, CDR2 SASEGT. With 3 bases clipped from V and 4 bases from J, the junction kept 5 bases outside the gene matches. DNA for the CDR3: TGTGCCAGCAGTGAGACAGGGATGGCCACTGAAGCTTTCTTT. This translates into CASSETGMATEAFF.

CDR3 DNA sequence: TGCGCCAGCAGCCAAGAGGGAGTGGAGGGATCACCCCTCCACTTT. Its translation: CASSQEGVEGSPLHF. The rearrangement joins TRBV4-3 to TRBJ1-6; D gene uncertain. Trimming removed 0 bases from V and 10 bases from J, with 13 bases in between. From germline, CDR1 is LGHNA and CDR2 YSLEER. The CDR3 is 15 residues long.

The V and J genes are TRBV29-1 and TRBJ1-2, with 8 bases matching TRBD1. The CDR3 covers 11 residues. Unmatched junction bases numbered 5, after V lost 7 bases and J lost 7 bases. Per the germline V gene, CDR1 is SQVTM and CDR2 is ANQGSEA. The CDR3 is CSGVGTGGYTF. CDR3 in DNA: TGCAGCGGCGTCGGGACAGGTGGCTACACCTTC.

The CDR3: CSVVASELPGEQYF. The CDR3 DNA is TGCAGCGTTGTAGCTAGCGAACTGCCGGGGGAGCAGTACTTC. The gene calls are TRBV29-1 and TRBJ2-7; TRBD2 might be the D (6 bases). This CDR3 region has 14 residues. The germline CDR1 and CDR2 sequences are SQVTM and ANQGSEA. The V end lost 4 bases, the J end lost 7 bases, and 20 bases lay between the germline ends.

This clonotype was detected a few times. CDR3 sequence reads: CASSLLGLAGENEQFF. Here the CDR3 DNA reads TGCGCCAGCAGCTTGCTGGGACTAGCGGGAGAAAATGAGCAGTTCTTC. The V and J genes are TRBV5-1 and TRBJ2-1; 14 bases line up with TRBD2. Germline loops: CDR1 SGHRS, CDR2 YFSETQ. The junction had 4 bases not matched to a gene; V was cut back by 1 base and J by 7 bases. The CDR3 covers 16 residues.

The rearrangement links TRBV18 to TRBJ2-7, with D possibly TRBD1 on 6 matching bases. This CDR3 spans 15 amino acids. V lost 5 bases and J 5 bases, leaving 19 bases between the germline ends. Per germline, CDR1 KGHSH and CDR2 LQKENI. The CDR3 loop reads CASSEGRGTRDEQYF. CDR3 nucleotides: TGTGCCAGCTCAGAAGGGCGTGGGACAAGAGACGAGCAGTACTTC.

The chain combines TRBV7-2 with TRBJ2-7; no clear D gene. V gave up 5 bases and J gave up 3 bases, with 14 bases separating them. Germline loops: CDR1 SGHTA, CDR2 FQGNSA. This CDR3 has 14 amino acids. The chain's CDR3 is CASSPDRSGYEQYF. The CDR3 bases are TGTGCCAGCAGCCCCGATCGAAGTGGCTACGAGCAGTACTTC. The whole variable domain, filled in from reference TRBV7-2 and TRBJ2-7, reads GAGVSQSPSNKVTEKGKDVELRCDPISGHTALYWYRQSLGQGLEFLIYFQGNSAPDKSGLPSDRFSAERTGGSVSTLTIQRTQQEDSAVYLCASSPDRSGYEQYFGPGTRLTVT.

The chain joins TRBV20-1 to TRBJ1-2, with D perhaps TRBD1 (5 bases). V gave up 1 base and J gave up 5 bases, with 20 bases separating them. The germline V gene has CDR1 DFQATT and CDR2 SNEGSKA (reference sequence). The CDR3 has 16 residues. CDR3 in DNA: TGCAGTGCTAGAGCCTATGGTAGACAGACCAATTATGGCTACACCTTC. The encoded protein is CSARAYGRQTNYGYTF.

This clonotype has just a few counts. The DNA for the CDR3 is TGTGCCAGCAGCAATGTGTGGCCCCAGCATTTT. This sequence encodes CASSNVWPQHF. The chain uses TRBV21-1 and TRBJ1-5. TRBV21-1 is listed as a pseudogene. This CDR3 region has 11 residues.